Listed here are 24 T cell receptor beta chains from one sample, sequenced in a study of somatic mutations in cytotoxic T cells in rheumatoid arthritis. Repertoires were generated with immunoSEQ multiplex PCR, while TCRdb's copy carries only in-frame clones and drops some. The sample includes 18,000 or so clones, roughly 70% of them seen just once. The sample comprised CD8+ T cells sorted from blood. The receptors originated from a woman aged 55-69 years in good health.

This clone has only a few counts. Here the CDR3 DNA reads TGTGCCAGCAGCTTAGTCGGCAGGGGCGTGCAGAACACTGAAGCTTTCTTT. It translates to CASSLVGRGVQNTEAFF. The chain is built from TRBV7-8 and TRBJ1-1; D might be TRBD1 (6 bases). Trimming left V 1 base short and J 1 base short, with 16 bases between. This CDR3 contains 17 residues. Germline V gene lookup returns CDR1 SGHVS and CDR2 FQNEAQ.

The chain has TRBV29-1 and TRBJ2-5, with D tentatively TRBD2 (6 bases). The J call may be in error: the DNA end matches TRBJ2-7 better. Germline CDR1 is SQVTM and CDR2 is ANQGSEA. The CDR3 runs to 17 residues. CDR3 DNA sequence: TGCAGCACTGCCGGGGGTGGAGGAGACACACTGGAACACGAGCAGTACTTC. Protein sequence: CSTAGGGGDTLEHEQYF.

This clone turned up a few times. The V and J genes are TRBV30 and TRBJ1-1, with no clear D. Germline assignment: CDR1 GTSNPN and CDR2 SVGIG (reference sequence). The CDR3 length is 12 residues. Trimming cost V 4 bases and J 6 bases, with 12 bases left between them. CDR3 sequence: CAWTQEKPEAFF. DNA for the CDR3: TGTGCCTGGACTCAAGAGAAGCCTGAAGCTTTCTTT.

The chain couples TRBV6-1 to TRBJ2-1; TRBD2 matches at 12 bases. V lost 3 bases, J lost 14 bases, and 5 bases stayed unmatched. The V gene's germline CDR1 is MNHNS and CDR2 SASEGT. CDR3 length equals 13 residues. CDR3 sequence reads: CASSDRLAGDEFF. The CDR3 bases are TGTGCCAGCAGTGACAGACTAGCGGGAGATGAGTTCTTC.

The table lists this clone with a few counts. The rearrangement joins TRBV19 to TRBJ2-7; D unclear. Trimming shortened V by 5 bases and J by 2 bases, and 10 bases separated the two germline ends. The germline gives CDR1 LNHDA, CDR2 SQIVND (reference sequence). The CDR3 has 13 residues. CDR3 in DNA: TGTGCCAGTAGTGCCGGTTCTCCCTACGAGCAGTACTTC. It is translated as CASSAGSPYEQYF.

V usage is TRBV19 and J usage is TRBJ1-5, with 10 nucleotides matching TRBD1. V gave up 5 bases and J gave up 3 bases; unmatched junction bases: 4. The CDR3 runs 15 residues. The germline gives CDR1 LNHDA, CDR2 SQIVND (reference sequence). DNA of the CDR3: TGTGCCAGTAGTGGGGGACAGGGGCCCAATCAGCCCCAGCATTTT. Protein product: CASSGGQGPNQPQHF.

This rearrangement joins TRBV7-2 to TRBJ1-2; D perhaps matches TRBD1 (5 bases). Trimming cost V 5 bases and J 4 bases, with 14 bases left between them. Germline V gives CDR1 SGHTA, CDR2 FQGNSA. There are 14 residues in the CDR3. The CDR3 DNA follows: TGTGCCAGCAGCCCCAGGGAGGTGGGCTATGGCTACACCTTC. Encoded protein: CASSPREVGYGYTF.

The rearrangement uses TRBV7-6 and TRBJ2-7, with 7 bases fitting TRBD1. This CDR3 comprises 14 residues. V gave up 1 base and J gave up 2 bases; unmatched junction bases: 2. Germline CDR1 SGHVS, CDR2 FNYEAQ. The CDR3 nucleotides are TGTGCCAGCAGCTTAGGACAGGGAGCCTACGAGCAGTACTTC. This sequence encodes CASSLGQGAYEQYF. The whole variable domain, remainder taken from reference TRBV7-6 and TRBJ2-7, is GAGVSQSPRYKVTKRGQDVALRCDPISGHVSLYWYRQALGQGPEFLTYFNYEAQQDKSGLPNDRFSAERPEGSISTLTIQRTEQRDSAMYRCASSLGQGAYEQYFGPGTRLTVT.

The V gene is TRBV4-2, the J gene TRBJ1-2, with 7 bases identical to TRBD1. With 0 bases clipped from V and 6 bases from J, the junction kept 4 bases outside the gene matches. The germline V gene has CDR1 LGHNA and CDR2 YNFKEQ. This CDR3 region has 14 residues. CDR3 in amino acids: CASSQEDGQDGYTF. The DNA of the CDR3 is TGTGCCAGCAGCCAAGAAGACGGACAGGATGGCTACACCTTC.

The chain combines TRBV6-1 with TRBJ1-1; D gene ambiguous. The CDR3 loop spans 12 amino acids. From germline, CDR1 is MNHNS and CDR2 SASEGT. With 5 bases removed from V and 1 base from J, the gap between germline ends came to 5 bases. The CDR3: CASSLENTEAFF. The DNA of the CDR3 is TGTGCCAGCAGTCTCGAGAACACTGAAGCTTTCTTT.

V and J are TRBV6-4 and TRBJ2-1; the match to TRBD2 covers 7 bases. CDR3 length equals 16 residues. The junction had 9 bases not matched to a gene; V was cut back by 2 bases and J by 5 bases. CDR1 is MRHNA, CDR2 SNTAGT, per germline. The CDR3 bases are TGTGCCAGCAGTGACAGCGGGGCTAGCGGACACAATGAGCAGTTCTTC. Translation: CASSDSGASGHNEQFF.

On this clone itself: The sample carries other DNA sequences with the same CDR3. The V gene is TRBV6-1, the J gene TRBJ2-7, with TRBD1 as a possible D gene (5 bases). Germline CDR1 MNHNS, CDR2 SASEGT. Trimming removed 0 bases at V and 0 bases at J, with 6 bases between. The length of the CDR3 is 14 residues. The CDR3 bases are TGTGCCAGCAGTGAAGCTGACAGCTCCTACGAGCAGTACTTC. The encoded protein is CASSEADSSYEQYF.

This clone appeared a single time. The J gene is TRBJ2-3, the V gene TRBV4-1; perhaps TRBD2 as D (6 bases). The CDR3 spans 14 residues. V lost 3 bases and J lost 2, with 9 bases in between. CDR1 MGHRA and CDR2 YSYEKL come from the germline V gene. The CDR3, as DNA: TGCGCCAGCAGCCATGGGCGGGACACAGATACGCAGTATTTT. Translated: CASSHGRDTDTQYF.

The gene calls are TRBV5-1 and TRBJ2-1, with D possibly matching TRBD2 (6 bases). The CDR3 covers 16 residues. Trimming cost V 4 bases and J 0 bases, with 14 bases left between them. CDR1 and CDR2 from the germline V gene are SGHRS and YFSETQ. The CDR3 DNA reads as TGCGCCAGCAGCGAGGGACTCCAGAGCTCCTACAATGAGCAGTTCTTC. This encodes CASSEGLQSSYNEQFF.

CDR3 bases: TGTGCCAGCAGTGATGGGGGCGAGGCTTTCTTT. Protein sequence: CASSDGGEAFF. The chain recombines TRBV27 with TRBJ1-1; the D gene is possibly TRBD1 (6 bases). Germline values: CDR1 MNHEY, CDR2 SMNVEV (reference sequence). The CDR3 consists of 11 residues. Trimming pared 5 bases from V and 11 bases from J, leaving 12 bases between.

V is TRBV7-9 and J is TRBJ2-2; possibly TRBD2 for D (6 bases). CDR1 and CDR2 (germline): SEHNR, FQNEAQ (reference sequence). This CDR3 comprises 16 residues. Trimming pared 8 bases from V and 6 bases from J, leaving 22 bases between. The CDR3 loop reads CASPPRALGGAGELFF. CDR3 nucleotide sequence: TGTGCCAGCCCCCCTAGAGCTTTGGGGGGTGCCGGGGAGCTGTTTTTT.

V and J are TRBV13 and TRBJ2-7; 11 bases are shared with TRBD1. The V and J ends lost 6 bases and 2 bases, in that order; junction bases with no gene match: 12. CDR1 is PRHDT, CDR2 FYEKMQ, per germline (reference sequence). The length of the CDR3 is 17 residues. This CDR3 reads CASSTRTGGADAYEQYF. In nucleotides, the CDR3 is TGTGCCAGCAGTACCCGGACAGGGGGCGCAGATGCCTACGAGCAGTACTTC.

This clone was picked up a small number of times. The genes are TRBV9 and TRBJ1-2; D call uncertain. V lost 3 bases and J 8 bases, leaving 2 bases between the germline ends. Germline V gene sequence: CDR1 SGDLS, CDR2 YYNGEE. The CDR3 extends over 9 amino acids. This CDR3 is CASSGGYTF. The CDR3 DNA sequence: TGTGCCAGCAGCGGAGGCTACACCTTC.

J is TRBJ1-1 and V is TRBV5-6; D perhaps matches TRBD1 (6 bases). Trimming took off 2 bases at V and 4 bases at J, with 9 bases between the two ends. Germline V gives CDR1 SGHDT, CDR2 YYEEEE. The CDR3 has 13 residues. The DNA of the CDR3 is TGTGCCAGCAGCTTAGGGGGGGTCACTGAAGCTTTCTTT. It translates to CASSLGGVTEAFF.

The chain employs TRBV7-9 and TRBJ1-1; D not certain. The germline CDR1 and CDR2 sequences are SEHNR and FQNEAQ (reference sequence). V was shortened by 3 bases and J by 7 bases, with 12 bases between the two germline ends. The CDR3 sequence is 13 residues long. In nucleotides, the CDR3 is TGTGCCAGCAGCTTCAAGGTACAGAGTGAAGCTTTCTTT. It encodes CASSFKVQSEAFF.

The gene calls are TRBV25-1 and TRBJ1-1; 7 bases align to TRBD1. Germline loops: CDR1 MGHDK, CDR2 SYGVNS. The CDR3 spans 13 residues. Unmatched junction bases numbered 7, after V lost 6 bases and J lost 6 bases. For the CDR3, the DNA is TGTGCCAGCAGGTTAACAGGGGTCCCTGAAGCTTTCTTT. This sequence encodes CASRLTGVPEAFF. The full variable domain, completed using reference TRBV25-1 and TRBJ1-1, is EADIYQTPRYLVIGTGKKITLECSQTMGHDKMYWYQQDPGMELHLIHYSYGVNSTEKGDLSSESTVSRIRTEHFPLTLESARPSHTSQYLCASRLTGVPEAFFGQGTRLTVV.

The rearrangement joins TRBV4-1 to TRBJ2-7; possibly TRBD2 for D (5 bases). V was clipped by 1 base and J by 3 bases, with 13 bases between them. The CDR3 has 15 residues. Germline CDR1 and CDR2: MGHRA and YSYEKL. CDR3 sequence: CASSQVGGPGYEQYF. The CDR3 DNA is TGCGCCAGCAGCCAAGTAGGAGGACCTGGCTACGAGCAGTACTTC.

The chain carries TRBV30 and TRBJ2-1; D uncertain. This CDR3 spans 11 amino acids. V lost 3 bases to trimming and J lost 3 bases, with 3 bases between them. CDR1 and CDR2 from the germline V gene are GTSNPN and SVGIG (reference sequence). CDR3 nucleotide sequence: TGTGCCTGGAGGTTCTACAATGAGCAGTTCTTC. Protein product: CAWRFYNEQFF.

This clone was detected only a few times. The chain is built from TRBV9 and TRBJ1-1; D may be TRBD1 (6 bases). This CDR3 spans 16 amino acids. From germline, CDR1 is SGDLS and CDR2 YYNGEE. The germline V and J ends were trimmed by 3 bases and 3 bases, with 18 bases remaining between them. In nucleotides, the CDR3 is TGTGCCAGCAGCGCCCGAGGACAGACTAAGGACACTGAAGCTTTCTTT. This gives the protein CASSARGQTKDTEAFF.